A single sample gave rise to the 16 T cell receptor beta chains below, sequenced in a study of blood T cell repertoires in COVID-19. The assay was immunoSEQ multiplex PCR, and TCRdb's table has in-frame clones only and misses some. The table lists about 350,000 clones, around nine tenths of them singletons. The material sequenced was peripheral blood. All receptors derive from a woman between 70 and 85 years old with COVID-19, enrolled during active disease.

The gene calls are TRBV11-2 and TRBJ2-2; 7 nucleotides align to TRBD1. Germline CDR1 reads SGHAT; CDR2 reads FQNNGV. Unmatched junction bases numbered 11, after V lost 7 bases and J lost 0 bases. This CDR3 contains 17 residues. CDR3 amino acids: CASNPTSGGTNTGELFF. Here the CDR3 DNA reads TGTGCCAGCAACCCTACCTCAGGGGGAACGAACACCGGGGAGCTGTTTTTT.

The chain recombines TRBV18 with TRBJ1-4; 7 nucleotides match TRBD1. V shed 4 bases, J shed 6 bases, and the junction held 11 bases outside the gene matches. Germline loops: CDR1 KGHSH, CDR2 LQKENI. The CDR3 length is 16 residues. The CDR3 sequence: CASSRNTVGGHEKLFF. The CDR3 DNA sequence: TGTGCCAGCTCACGAAACACAGTAGGGGGCCATGAAAAACTGTTTTTT. Looking up the rest from reference TRBV18 and TRBJ1-4 gives the full variable domain: NAGVMQNPRHLVRRRGQEARLRCSPMKGHSHVYWYRQLPEEGLKFMVYLQKENIIDESGMPKERFSAEFPKEGPSILRIQQVVRGDSAAYFCASSRNTVGGHEKLFFGSGTQLSVL.

This rearrangement joins TRBV7-2 to TRBJ1-6; a weak D match, TRBD1 (6 bases). Trimming pared 3 bases from V and 10 bases from J, leaving 16 bases between. Germline lookup yields CDR1 SGHTA and CDR2 FQGNSA. The CDR3 is made up of 15 amino acids. The DNA for the CDR3 is TGTGCCAGCAGCTTCGAGGGGGGGCGGGAATCACCCCTCCACTTT. Its protein is CASSFEGGRESPLHF.

The V call is TRBV4-2, the J call TRBJ1-2; D is possibly TRBD1 (5 bases). CDR3 length equals 15 residues. The V gene lost 3 bases and the J gene lost 4 bases, with 15 bases spanning the gap. Looked up from germline, CDR1 is LGHNA and CDR2 is YNFKEQ. CDR3 loop: CASSHEVTASYGYTF. CDR3 sequence (DNA): TGTGCCAGCAGCCATGAGGTGACAGCCTCCTATGGCTACACCTTC.

The gene calls are TRBV5-1 and TRBJ2-1; tentative D call: TRBD1 (5 bases). Germline CDR1 is SGHRS and CDR2 is YFSETQ. The CDR3 contains 14 residues. V dropped 4 bases and J dropped 7 bases, with 15 bases sitting between them. CDR3 region: CASSQGLHGNEQFF. Written as DNA, the CDR3 is TGCGCCAGCAGCCAGGGTCTCCACGGGAATGAGCAGTTCTTC.

The chain combines TRBV6-6 with TRBJ1-2; 9 nucleotides match TRBD1. Unmatched junction bases numbered 4, after V lost 4 bases and J lost 4 bases. Germline loops: CDR1 MNHNY, CDR2 SVGAGI (reference sequence). The CDR3 length is 14 residues. DNA for the CDR3: TGTGCCAGCAGTTGGGGGACAGGGTCCTATGGCTACACCTTC. This sequence encodes CASSWGTGSYGYTF.

The rearrangement links TRBV5-8 to TRBJ2-7; D may be TRBD2 (5 bases). CDR1 is SGHTS, CDR2 YDEGEE, per germline. Trimming pared 2 bases from V and 6 bases from J, leaving 24 bases between. The CDR3 length is 17 residues. Here the CDR3 reads CASSFSKDGIDLREQYF. CDR3 sequence (DNA): TGTGCCAGCAGCTTCTCTAAGGACGGGATAGATCTTCGCGAGCAGTACTTC.

The V and J genes are TRBV19 and TRBJ1-2; possible D gene TRBD1, 6 bases. The CDR3 loop spans 15 amino acids. V shed 7 bases and J shed 1 base, with 16 bases lying between them. The germline V gene encodes CDR1 LNHDA and CDR2 SQIVND (reference sequence). The chain's CDR3 is CASTYVGAGNYGYTF. CDR3 DNA sequence: TGTGCCAGTACCTATGTGGGGGCTGGTAACTATGGCTACACCTTC.

The chain joins TRBV19 to TRBJ1-1, with 9 nucleotides matching TRBD1. The V gene end was trimmed by 5 bases and the J gene end by 4 bases; junction bases not matched to a gene: 8. This CDR3 has 15 residues. CDR1 is LNHDA, CDR2 SQIVND, per germline (reference sequence). The CDR3 spells CASSPTEDRGTEAFF. CDR3 DNA: TGTGCCAGTAGTCCCACCGAGGACAGGGGCACTGAAGCTTTCTTT.

In its sample, this clone was seen once. The chain employs TRBV10-3 and TRBJ2-7; 10 positions match TRBD2. Looked up from germline, CDR1 is ENHRY and CDR2 is SYGVKD. The CDR3 is 15 residues long. J gave up 2 bases and V 2 bases, and 3 bases lay outside the gene matches. CDR3: CAISEPAGGAYEQYF. The CDR3 bases are TGTGCCATCAGTGAGCCAGCGGGGGGGGCCTACGAGCAGTACTTC.

The rearrangement links TRBV5-8 to TRBJ1-4; D might be TRBD1 (6 bases). Germline V gives CDR1 SGHTS, CDR2 YDEGEE. Trimming removed 0 bases at V and 3 bases at J, with 15 bases between. This CDR3 region has 17 residues. This CDR3 reads CASSLVRGAQPNEKLFF. The CDR3 bases are TGTGCCAGCAGCTTGGTCAGGGGAGCACAACCTAATGAAAAACTGTTTTTT.

This rearrangement joins TRBV3-1 (or the pseudogene TRBV3-2) to TRBJ2-7, with D tentatively TRBD1 (6 bases). Germline lookup yields CDR1 LGHDT and CDR2 YNNKEL (reference sequence). This CDR3 is 15 amino acids long. The V and J ends lost 4 bases and 2 bases respectively, with 15 bases between them. The CDR3 nucleotides read TGTGCCAGCAGCCCGACGGCCCAGGGGACCTACGAGCAGTACTTC. As protein: CASSPTAQGTYEQYF.

The chain has TRBV5-1 and TRBJ2-7; the match to TRBD1 covers 7 bases. The CDR3 is 15 amino acids. Germline V gene sequence: CDR1 SGHRS, CDR2 YFSETQ. V dropped 2 bases and J dropped 3; count of bases not matched to a gene: 8. The CDR3 sequence: CASSFTPTGLYEQYF. The CDR3 DNA follows: TGCGCCAGCAGCTTTACCCCGACAGGGCTCTACGAGCAGTACTTC.

The chain is built from TRBV10-3 and TRBJ2-1, with 8 bases matching TRBD1. With 8 bases clipped from V and 3 bases from J, the junction kept 6 bases outside the gene matches. The CDR3 contains 14 residues. Germline lookup yields CDR1 ENHRY and CDR2 SYGVKD. This CDR3 reads CAIRQGSNYNEQFF. The CDR3 DNA reads TGTGCCATCCGACAGGGGTCTAACTACAATGAGCAGTTCTTC.

There are a few counts of this clone. The rearrangement links TRBV19 to TRBJ1-5; D gene ambiguous. In germline, CDR1 is LNHDA, CDR2 SQIVND (reference sequence). The CDR3 runs 14 residues. The ends were cut back, 4 bases at V and 4 bases at J, with 11 bases in the middle. In DNA, the CDR3 is TGTGCCAGTAGTAATTTAGGAGGGAATCAGCCCCAGCATTTT. As protein: CASSNLGGNQPQHF.

Ten or more counts support this clone. V is TRBV7-7 and J is TRBJ1-1; tentative D call: TRBD1 (5 bases). The CDR3 totals 13 residues. V was pared by 5 bases and J by 1 base, with 8 bases between. Per the germline V gene, CDR1 is SSHAT and CDR2 is FNYEAQ (reference sequence). The CDR3 DNA reads as TGTGCCAGCAGCGCACAGGAGAACACTGAAGCTTTCTTT. Translating it yields CASSAQENTEAFF. The whole variable domain, filled in from reference TRBV7-7 and TRBJ1-1, reads GAGVSQSPRYKVTKRGQDVTLRCDPISSHATLYWYQQALGQGPEFLTYFNYEAQPDKSGLPSDRFSAERPEGSISTLTIQRTEQRDSAMYRCASSAQENTEAFFGQGTRLTVV.